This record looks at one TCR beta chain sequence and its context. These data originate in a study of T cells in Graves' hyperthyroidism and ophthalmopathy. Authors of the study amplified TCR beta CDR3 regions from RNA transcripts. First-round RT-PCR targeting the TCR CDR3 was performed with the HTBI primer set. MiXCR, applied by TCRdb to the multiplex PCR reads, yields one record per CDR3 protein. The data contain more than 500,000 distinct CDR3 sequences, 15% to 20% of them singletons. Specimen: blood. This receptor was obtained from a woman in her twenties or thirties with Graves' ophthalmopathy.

The CDR3 DNA follows: TGTGCCACCAGCAGAGATCGGGACCCTAAGGCCAATGAGCAGTTCTTC. Translation gives CATSRDRDPKANEQFF. V usage is TRBV15 and J usage is TRBJ2-1; perhaps D is TRBD1 or TRBD2 (5 bases each). CDR1 is LNHNV and CDR2 is YYDKDF in the germline V gene (reference sequence). CDR3 length equals 16 residues. V was cut by 0 bases and J by 6 bases, with 15 bases left in between. Filled out from reference TRBV15 and TRBJ2-1, the complete variable domain reads DAMVIQNPRYQVTQFGKPVTLSCSQTLNHNVMYWYQQKSSQAPKLLFHYYDKDFNNEADTPDNFQSRRPNTSFCFLDIRSPGLGDTAMYLCATSRDRDPKANEQFFGPGTRLTVL.